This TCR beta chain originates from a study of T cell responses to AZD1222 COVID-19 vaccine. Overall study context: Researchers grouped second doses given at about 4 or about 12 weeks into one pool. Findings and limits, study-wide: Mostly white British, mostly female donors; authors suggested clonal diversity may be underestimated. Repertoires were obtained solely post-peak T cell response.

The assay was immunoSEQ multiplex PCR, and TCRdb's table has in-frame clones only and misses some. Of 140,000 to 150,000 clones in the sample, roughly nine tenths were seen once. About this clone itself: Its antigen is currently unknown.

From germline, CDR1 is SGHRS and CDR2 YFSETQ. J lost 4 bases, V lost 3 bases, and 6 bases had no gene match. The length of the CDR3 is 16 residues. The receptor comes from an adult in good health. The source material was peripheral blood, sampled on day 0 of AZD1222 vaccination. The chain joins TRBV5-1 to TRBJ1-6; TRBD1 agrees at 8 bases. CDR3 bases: TGCGCCAGCAGCTACCAACAGGGGGGATATAATTCACCCCTCCACTTT. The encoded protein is CASSYQQGGYNSPLHF. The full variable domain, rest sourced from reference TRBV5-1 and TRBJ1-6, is KAGVTQTPRYLIKTRGQQVTLSCSPISGHRSVSWYQQTPGQGLQFLFEYFSETQRNKGNFPGRFSGRQFSNSRSEMNVSTLELGDSALYLCASSYQQGGYNSPLHFGNGTRLTVT.